This T cell receptor (beta chain) derives from a study of control samples from healthy donors and cancer patients. V lost 5 bases to trimming and J lost 5 bases; unmatched junction nucleotides: 8. Germline V gene data show CDR1 as LGHNT and CDR2 as FRNRAP. The CDR3 covers 14 residues. Generated by immunoSEQ multiplex PCR, the TCRdb table keeps only in-frame clones and is missing some. The table records around 80,000 clones, around nine tenths of them present only once. The clonotype originates from a woman aged 45-60 years in good health. V gene TRBV12-5 combines with J gene TRBJ1-1; TRBD1 agrees at 7 bases. Sequenced sample: blood. This chain's CDR3 is CASGGDREGTEAFF. CDR3 in DNA: TGTGCTAGTGGTGGTGACAGGGAAGGGACTGAAGCTTTCTTT. Combining the CDR3 with reference TRBV12-5 and TRBJ1-1 gives the whole variable domain DARVTQTPRHKVTEMGQEVTMRCQPILGHNTVFWYRQTMMQGLELLAYFRNRAPLDDSGMPKDRFSAEMPDATLATLKIQPSEPRDSAVYFCASGGDREGTEAFFGQGTRLTVV.